This T cell receptor (beta chain) was found in a study of molecular identifiers for immune sequencing clone quantification (dated by TCRdb to 2017 to 2018). Regarding the study in general: For a replicate experiment, RNA from approximately 20,000 or 100,000 naive CD8 T cells was divided into five aliquots, of which four were sequenced. CD8 T cells were used in a methods study to benchmark molecular-identifier clustering-based TCR repertoire sequencing (MIDCIRS) and TCR RNA copy counting. Beyond this particular receptor, the publication reports: When barcode sub-clustering was left out, chimeric consensus sequences inflated TCR diversity, with chimeras reaching as high as 47%. Highly expanded clone sizes could be underestimated if identical TCR molecules share a barcode. A single cell's worth of spiked-in Jurkat TCR RNA was reported detectable even among under 1.1 million naive CD8 T cells. The naive libraries included spiked-in Jurkat TCR RNA (about ten copies' worth), and this Jurkat TCR RNA is not part of the donor repertoire. Modeling indicated roughly 3.3 TCR RNA copies recovered per cell, compared with about 10 by digital PCR, which implies a capture efficiency of 25% to 35%. In CMV-specific effector cells, clones with more than 20 RNA copies accounted for over 99% of molecules, whereas in naive cells such clones accounted for under 1%.

The receptor library was made with PCR. TCRdb names Illumina HiSeq 4000 as the instrument used. Bulk TCR libraries were generated as previously described, with the TCR primers listed in Table S5 used. Purification of total RNA was performed with the Qiagen AllPrep DNA/RNA kit. Before analysis, reads from multiple sequencing runs of one library were combined. Regarding the original processing steps: Reads were retained only if the reads had an exact TCR constant sequence, and the retained reads were trimmed to 150 nt and grouped according to their 12-nt molecular barcodes. Reads inside each barcode group were sub-clustered using a 15% Levenshtein threshold, and a quality-weighted consensus sequence was constructed for each RNA molecule. Non-functional sequences were removed, as were lower-count sequences one edit away from another. Barcode sub-clusters with fewer than 20% of the maximum read count were removed, based on fitting two negative binomial distributions. Clones were called with MiXCR by TCRdb after fastp trimmed the public reads at Q25, and only in-frame beta chains were retained. Rows with one shared CDR3 protein collapse into an entry with the most common genes and DNA. For this entry, the V and J calls and clone size follow TCRdb and not the study's own pipeline. Across this sample there are roughly 320,000 distinct CDR3 sequences, with around a fifth seen only once. The ten largest account for 0.7% to 0.9% of the sample.

Libraries of naive CD8 T cells were built from around 18,000 to 910,000 sorted cells, with 10%, 30% or 50% of the purified RNA used. Naive CD8 T cells were FACS-sorted as CD8+CD4-CCR7+CD45RA+ on a BD FACSAria II into RLT Plus buffer. To test detection sensitivity, Jurkat RNA equivalent to under 12 TCR copies was spiked into samples of roughly 17,000-1,000,000 naive CD8 T cells. Enrichment of CD8 T cells was done with RosetteSep CD8+ T Cell Enrichment Cocktail plus Ficoll-Paque, and ACK red cell lysis came afterward. The V and J ends are trimmed by 0 bases and 0 bases, leaving 12 bases between them. Per the germline V gene, LGHNA is the CDR1 and YSLEER is the CDR2. The CDR3 sequence holds 17 residues, the cysteine and phenylalanine included. Only the CDR3 portion is preserved as DNA: 51 bases, with reading frame beginning at the first base. A word on this clonotype: This receptor's antigen is unknown. Given a much more abundant clone one base away, this may be a read error.

This sequence originates from a human donor in good health. Some libraries in this study had Jurkat cell RNA spiked in. The chain uses TRBV4-3 and TRBJ2-4; no D gene is confidently identified. Input material: naive CD8+ T cells from blood, with Jurkat cell RNA spiked in. The cell subset or site label on this specimen signifies: FACS-sorted CD8+CD4-CCR7+CD45RA+ naive T cells. The DNA is as follows: TGCGCCAGCAGCCAAGATCGAGGCGGTATAGCCAAAAACATTCAGTACTTC. This is translated as CASSQDRGGIAKNIQYF.